This T cell receptor (beta chain) is drawn from a study of cytomegalovirus exposure and HLA in healthy donors. With 60 Vbeta and 13 Jbeta primers, the PCR was carried out. Using immunoSEQ multiplex PCR, the repertoire was profiled, and TCRdb retains in-frame clones only, with some absent. The sample lists 150,000 to 200,000 clones; around 74% were seen once. The table lists this clone with a count of one. Its specificity is not known. The CDR3 has 17 residues. Germline V gives CDR1 SGHRS, CDR2 YFSETQ. The V end lost 4 bases, the J end lost 7 bases, and 24 bases lay between the germline ends. General observations from the study: Published work reported that the classifier diagnosed cytomegalovirus status with high specificity and sensitivity.

Sequencing input: PBMCs. The chain couples TRBV5-1 to TRBJ2-1; weak D call: TRBD2 (7 bases). This clonotype originated in a female donor in good health and CMV-seronegative. CDR3 in DNA: TGCGCCAGCAGCCTCCTTAAGGGGGGGGGCCCAGGAAATGAGCAGTTCTTC. Residues: CASSLLKGGGPGNEQFF.